This T cell receptor beta chain was captured by sequencing in a study of human T cells and chemical hapten exposure. Regarding time point: patch test 1, 2 weeks after DPC sensitization. The treatment here: therapeutic diphenylcyclopropenone sensitization with weekly scalp DPC. Individual cDNA molecules each carried unique molecular identifiers attached by the library. Via MiXCR, TCRdb re-called the RACE reads, giving one row per CDR3 protein. Of some 400,000 distinct CDR3 sequences detected, about 4.4% appear once; the ten largest clones hold under 2.5%. The CDR3 runs 13 residues. V was trimmed by 5 bases and J by 4 bases, leaving 11 bases between them. Germline V gene data show CDR1 as SQVTM and CDR2 as ANQGSEA. This clonotype was observed at least ten times.

V usage is TRBV29-1 and J usage is TRBJ1-4; D may be TRBD1 (6 bases). This sequence was found in a woman between 50 and 59 years old with alopecia areata. Some clones in this sample may be carry-over from other donors' samples. The material sequenced was whole blood, taken in connection with sensitization to the hapten diphenylcyclopropenone (DPC). The CDR3 nucleotides are TGCAGCGTTTCAGGACAGTATAATGAAAAACTGTTTTTT. This gives the protein CSVSGQYNEKLFF.